Below, 8 T cell receptor beta chains from the same sample are listed, as sequenced in a study of T cells expressing NK-cell markers (dated by TCRdb to the early 2020s). Library creation used 5' RACE. Instrument used: Illumina HiSeq 2000. TCRdb reprocessed the sequencing reads and holds a single record per CDR3 protein sequence, with no DNA. The table held for this sample gives about 260,000 distinct CDR3 sequences. Of the sample, roughly 4.2% is held by the ten largest clones. The specimen sequenced was blood T cells: a sorted CD56 or NKG2C T cell subset, CD4+ or CD8+ T cells, or bulk PBMC T cells (not recorded which). These TCRs come from a woman aged 18 to 75 in good health.

The chain joins TRBV5-5 to TRBJ2-7; TCRdb indicates TRBD1, and absent DNA this call remains unverified. Germline-derived CDR1 and CDR2 are SGHKS and YYEKEE (reference sequence). The CDR3 loop spans 15 amino acids. CDR3 in amino acids: CASSFPGGTSYEQYF.

The gene calls are TRBV5-1 and TRBJ2-3. The CDR3 is 15 amino acids. The germline V gene has CDR1 SGHRS and CDR2 YFSETQ. This chain's CDR3 is CASSLARASTDTQYF. The full variable domain, in which reference TRBV5-1 and TRBJ2-3 provide the parts outside the CDR3, is KAGVTQTPRYLIKTRGQQVTLSCSPISGHRSVSWYQQTPGQGLQFLFEYFSETQRNKGNFPGRFSGRQFSNSRSEMNVSTLELGDSALYLCASSLARASTDTQYFGPGTRLTVL.

The rearrangement links TRBV7-2 to TRBJ1-3. The V gene's germline CDR1 is SGHTA and CDR2 FQGNSA. This CDR3 contains 16 residues. The chain's CDR3 is CASSALAGGAGNTIYF.

The chain employs TRBV7-9 and TRBJ2-3; TCRdb lists TRBD1, though no DNA is available to test this call. CDR1 and CDR2 from the germline V gene are SEHNR and FQNEAQ (reference sequence). This CDR3 has 14 residues. CDR3 region: CASSLGRHGDTQYF.

V gene TRBV20-1 combines with J gene TRBJ2-5; the D call from TCRdb, TRBD1, cannot be confirmed without DNA. In germline, CDR1 is DFQATT, CDR2 SNEGSKA (reference sequence). The CDR3 contains 12 residues. The CDR3 protein is CSALTEEETQYF.

The genes are TRBV12-3 or TRBV12-4 and TRBJ1-4; TCRdb lists TRBD1, though no DNA is available to test this call. The CDR3 extends over 13 amino acids. CDR3 region: CASRDRNNEKLFF.

The chain combines TRBV18 with TRBJ2-6; without DNA, the TCRdb call of TRBD1 cannot be checked. Germline values: CDR1 KGHSH, CDR2 LQKENI. CDR3 length: 17 amino acids. CDR3 amino acids: CASSIAGHGSGANVLTF.

The rearrangement joins TRBV29-1 to TRBJ2-7; TCRdb's D call, TRBD1, is unchecked because there is no DNA. Germline CDR1 reads SQVTM; CDR2 reads ANQGSEA. The CDR3 loop spans 12 amino acids. This CDR3 reads CSVVIGAREQYF.